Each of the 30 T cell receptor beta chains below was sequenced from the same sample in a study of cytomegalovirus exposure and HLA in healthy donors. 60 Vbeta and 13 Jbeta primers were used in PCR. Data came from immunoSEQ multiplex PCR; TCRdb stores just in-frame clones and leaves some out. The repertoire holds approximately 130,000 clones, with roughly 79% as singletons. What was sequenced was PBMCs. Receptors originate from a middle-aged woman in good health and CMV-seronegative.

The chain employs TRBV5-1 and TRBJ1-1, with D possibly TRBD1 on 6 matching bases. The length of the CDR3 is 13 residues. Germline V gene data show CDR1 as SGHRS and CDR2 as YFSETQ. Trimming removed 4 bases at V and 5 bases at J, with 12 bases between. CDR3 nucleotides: TGCGCCAGCAGCCAGGACAGCCATACTGAAGCTTTCTTT. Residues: CASSQDSHTEAFF.

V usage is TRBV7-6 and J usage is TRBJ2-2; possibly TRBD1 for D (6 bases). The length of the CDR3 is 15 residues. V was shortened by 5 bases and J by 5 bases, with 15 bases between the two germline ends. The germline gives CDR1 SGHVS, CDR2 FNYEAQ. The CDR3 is CASSITGTPTGELFF. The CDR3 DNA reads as TGTGCCAGCAGCATAACCGGGACACCTACCGGGGAGCTGTTTTTT.

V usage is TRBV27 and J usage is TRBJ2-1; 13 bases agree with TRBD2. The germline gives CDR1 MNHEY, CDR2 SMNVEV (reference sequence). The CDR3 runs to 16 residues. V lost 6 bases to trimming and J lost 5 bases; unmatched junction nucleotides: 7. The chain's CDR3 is CASSKRLAGGNNEQFF. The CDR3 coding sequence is TGTGCCAGCAGCAAGCGACTAGCGGGGGGAAACAATGAGCAGTTCTTC.

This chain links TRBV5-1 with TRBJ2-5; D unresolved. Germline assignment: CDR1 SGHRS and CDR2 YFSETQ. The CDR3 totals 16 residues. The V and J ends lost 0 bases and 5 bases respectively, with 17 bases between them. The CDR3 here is CASSLVSDSERETQYF. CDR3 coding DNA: TGCGCCAGCAGCTTGGTCTCTGACTCAGAAAGGGAGACCCAGTACTTC. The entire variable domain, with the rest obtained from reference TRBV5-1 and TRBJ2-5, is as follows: KAGVTQTPRYLIKTRGQQVTLSCSPISGHRSVSWYQQTPGQGLQFLFEYFSETQRNKGNFPGRFSGRQFSNSRSEMNVSTLELGDSALYLCASSLVSDSERETQYFGPGTRLLVL.

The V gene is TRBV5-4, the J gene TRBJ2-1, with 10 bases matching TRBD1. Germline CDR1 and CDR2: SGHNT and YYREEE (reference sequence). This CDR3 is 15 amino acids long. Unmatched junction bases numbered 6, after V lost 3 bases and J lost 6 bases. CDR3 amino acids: CASSSTGTGVNEQFF. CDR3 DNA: TGTGCCAGCAGCTCCACCGGGACAGGGGTCAATGAGCAGTTCTTC.

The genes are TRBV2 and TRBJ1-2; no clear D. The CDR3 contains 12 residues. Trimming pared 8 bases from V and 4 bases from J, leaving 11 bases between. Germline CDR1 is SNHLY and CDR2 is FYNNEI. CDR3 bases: TGTGCCAGCGAGTTGCGGTCCTATGGCTACACCTTC. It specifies CASELRSYGYTF.

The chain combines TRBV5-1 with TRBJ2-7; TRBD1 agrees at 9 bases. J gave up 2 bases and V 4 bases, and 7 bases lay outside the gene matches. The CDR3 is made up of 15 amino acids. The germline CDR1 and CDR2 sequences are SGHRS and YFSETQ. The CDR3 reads CASSRTGAGTYEQYF. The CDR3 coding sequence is TGCGCCAGCAGCAGGACAGGGGCCGGAACCTACGAGCAGTACTTC.

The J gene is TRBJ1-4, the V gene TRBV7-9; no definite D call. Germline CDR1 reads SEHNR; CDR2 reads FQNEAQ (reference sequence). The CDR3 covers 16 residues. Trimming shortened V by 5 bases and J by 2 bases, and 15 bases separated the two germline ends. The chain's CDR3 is CASSPGRGFTNEKLFF. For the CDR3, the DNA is TGTGCCAGCAGCCCTGGGCGGGGTTTCACTAATGAAAAACTGTTTTTT.

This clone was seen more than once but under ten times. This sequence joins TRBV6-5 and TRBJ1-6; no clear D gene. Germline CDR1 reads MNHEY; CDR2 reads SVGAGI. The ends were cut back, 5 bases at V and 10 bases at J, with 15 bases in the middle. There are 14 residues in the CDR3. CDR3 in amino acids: CASSEGGGISPLHF. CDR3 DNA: TGTGCCAGCAGTGAAGGAGGCGGGATCTCACCCCTCCACTTT.

For the CDR3, the DNA is TGTGCCAGCAGACGGGACAGAAACACCGGGGAGCTGTTTTTT. Its protein product is CASRRDRNTGELFF. J is TRBJ2-2 and V is TRBV7-2; 7 bases align to TRBD1. Germline loops: CDR1 SGHTA, CDR2 FQGNSA. The J segment lost 2 bases and the V segment lost 6 bases, leaving 3 bases of the junction unmatched. The CDR3 is 14 amino acids.

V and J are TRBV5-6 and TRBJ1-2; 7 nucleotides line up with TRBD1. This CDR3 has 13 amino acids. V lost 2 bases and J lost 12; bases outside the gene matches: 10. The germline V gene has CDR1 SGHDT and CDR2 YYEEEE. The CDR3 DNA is TGTGCCAGCAGCTTAACCGACAGGGAGTATCACACCTTC. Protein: CASSLTDREYHTF. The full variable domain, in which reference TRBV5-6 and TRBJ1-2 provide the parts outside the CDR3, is DAGVTQSPTHLIKTRGQQVTLRCSPKSGHDTVSWYQQALGQGPQFIFQYYEEEERQRGNFPDRFSGHQFPNYSSELNVNALLLGDSALYLCASSLTDREYHTFGSGTRLTVV.

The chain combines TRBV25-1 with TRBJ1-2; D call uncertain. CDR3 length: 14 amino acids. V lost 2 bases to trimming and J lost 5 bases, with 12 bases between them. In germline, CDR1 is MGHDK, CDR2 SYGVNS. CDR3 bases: TGTGCCAGCAGTGAAGGGAGGGCGGGGTATGGCTACACCTTC. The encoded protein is CASSEGRAGYGYTF.

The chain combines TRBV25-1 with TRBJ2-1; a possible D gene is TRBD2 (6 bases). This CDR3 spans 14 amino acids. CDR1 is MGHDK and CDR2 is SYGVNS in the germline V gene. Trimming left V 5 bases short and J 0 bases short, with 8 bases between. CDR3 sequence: CASSRAGSYNEQFF. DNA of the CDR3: TGTGCCAGCAGTCGAGCGGGCTCCTACAATGAGCAGTTCTTC.

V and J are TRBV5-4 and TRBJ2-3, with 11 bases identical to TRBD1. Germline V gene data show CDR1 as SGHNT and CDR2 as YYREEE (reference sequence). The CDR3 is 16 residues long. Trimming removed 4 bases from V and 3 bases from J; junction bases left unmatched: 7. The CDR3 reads CASSRGQGVGTDTQYF. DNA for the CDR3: TGTGCCAGCAGCAGGGGACAGGGGGTCGGGACAGATACGCAGTATTTT.

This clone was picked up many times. The CDR3 DNA is TGTGCCAGCAGTGCCTTACTAGCGGGGGGGTATCGTGAGTACTTC. This translates into CASSALLAGGYREYF. The chain is built from TRBV6-5 and TRBJ2-7; 13 bases are shared with TRBD2. The CDR3 runs to 15 residues. Germline V gene sequence: CDR1 MNHEY, CDR2 SVGAGI. J lost 11 bases, V lost 5 bases, and 12 bases had no gene match.

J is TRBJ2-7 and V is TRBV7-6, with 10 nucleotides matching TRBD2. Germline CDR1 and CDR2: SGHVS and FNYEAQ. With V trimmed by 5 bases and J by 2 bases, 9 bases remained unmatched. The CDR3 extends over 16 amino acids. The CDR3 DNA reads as TGTGCCAGCAGCCCGAGGGAGCGGGAGGGTACCTACGAGCAGTACTTC. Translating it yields CASSPREREGTYEQYF. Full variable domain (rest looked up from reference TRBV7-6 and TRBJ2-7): GAGVSQSPRYKVTKRGQDVALRCDPISGHVSLYWYRQALGQGPEFLTYFNYEAQQDKSGLPNDRFSAERPEGSISTLTIQRTEQRDSAMYRCASSPREREGTYEQYFGPGTRLTVT.

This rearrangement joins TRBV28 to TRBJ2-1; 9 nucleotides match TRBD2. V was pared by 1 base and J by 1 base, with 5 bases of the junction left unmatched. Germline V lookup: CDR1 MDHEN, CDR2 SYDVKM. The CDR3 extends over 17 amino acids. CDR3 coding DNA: TGTGCCAGCAGTTTATTGGCGGGAGGGTGGTCCTACAATGAGCAGTTCTTC. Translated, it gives CASSLLAGGWSYNEQFF.

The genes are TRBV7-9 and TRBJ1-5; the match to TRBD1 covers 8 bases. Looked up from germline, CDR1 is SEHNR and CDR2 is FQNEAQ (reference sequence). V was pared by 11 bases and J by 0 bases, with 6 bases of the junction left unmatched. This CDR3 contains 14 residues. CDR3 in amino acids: CAVGGQDSNQPQHF. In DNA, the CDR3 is TGTGCCGTTGGGGGACAGGATAGCAATCAGCCCCAGCATTTT.

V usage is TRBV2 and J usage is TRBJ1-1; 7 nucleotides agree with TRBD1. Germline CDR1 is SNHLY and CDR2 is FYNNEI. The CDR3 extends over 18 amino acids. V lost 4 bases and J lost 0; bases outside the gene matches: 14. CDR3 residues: CASSGEPGQTFMNTEAFF. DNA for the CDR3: TGTGCCAGCAGTGGGGAGCCGGGACAGACGTTCATGAACACTGAAGCTTTCTTT.

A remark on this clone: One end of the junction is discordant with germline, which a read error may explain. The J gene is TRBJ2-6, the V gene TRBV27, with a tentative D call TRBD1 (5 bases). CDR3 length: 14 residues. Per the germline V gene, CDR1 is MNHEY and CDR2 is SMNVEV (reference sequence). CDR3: CASRSGSGANILTF. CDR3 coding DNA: TGTGCCAGCAGATCCGGGTCTGGGGCCAACATCCTGACTTTC.

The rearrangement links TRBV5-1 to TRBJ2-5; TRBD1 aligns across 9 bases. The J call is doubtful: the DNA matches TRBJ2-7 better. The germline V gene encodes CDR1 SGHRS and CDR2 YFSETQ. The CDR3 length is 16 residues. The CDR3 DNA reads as TGCGCCAGCAGCTTGCCCGGGACAGGGTCTCCCTACGAGCAGTACTTC. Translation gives CASSLPGTGSPYEQYF.

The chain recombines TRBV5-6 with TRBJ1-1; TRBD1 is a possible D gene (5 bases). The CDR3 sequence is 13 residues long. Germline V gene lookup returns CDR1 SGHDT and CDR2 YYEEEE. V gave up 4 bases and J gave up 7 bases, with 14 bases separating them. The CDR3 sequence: CASSPGHNCEAFF. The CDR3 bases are TGTGCCAGCAGCCCCGGACATAATTGTGAAGCTTTCTTT.

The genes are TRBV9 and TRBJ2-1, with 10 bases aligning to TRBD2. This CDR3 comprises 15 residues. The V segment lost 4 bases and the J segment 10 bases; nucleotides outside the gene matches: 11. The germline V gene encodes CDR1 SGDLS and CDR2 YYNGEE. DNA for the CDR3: TGTGCCAGCAGCCCCCTTGGACTAGCGGCCCGGGAGCAGTTCTTC. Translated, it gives CASSPLGLAAREQFF.

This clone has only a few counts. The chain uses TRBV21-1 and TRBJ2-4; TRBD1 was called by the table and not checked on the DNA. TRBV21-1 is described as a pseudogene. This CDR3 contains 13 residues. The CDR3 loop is CASSKAGTGVEYF. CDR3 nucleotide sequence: TGTGCCAGCAGCAAAGCAGGGACAGGCGTGGAGTACTTC.

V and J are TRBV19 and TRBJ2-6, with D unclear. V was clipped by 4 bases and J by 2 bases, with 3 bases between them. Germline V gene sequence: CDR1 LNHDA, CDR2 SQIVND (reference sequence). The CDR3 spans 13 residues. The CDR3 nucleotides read TGTGCCAGTAGTACAGCTGGGGCCAACGTCCTGACTTTC. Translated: CASSTAGANVLTF.

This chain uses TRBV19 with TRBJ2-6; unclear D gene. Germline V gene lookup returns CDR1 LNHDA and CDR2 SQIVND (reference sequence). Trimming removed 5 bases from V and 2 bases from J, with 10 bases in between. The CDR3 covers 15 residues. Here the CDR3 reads CASSPLAAGANVLTF. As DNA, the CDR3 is TGTGCCAGTAGTCCCCTCGCAGCTGGGGCCAACGTCCTGACTTTC.

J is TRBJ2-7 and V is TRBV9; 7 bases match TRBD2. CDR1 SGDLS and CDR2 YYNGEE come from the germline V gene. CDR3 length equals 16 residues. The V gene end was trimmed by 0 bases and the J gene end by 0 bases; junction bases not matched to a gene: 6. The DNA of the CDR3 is TGTGCCAGCAGCGTAGGGTCAAGCGGGAACTCCTACGAGCAGTACTTC. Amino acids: CASSVGSSGNSYEQYF.

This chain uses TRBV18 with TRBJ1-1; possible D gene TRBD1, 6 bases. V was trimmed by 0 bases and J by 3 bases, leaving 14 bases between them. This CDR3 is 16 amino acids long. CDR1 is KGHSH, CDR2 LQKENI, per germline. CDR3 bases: TGTGCCAGCTCACCACCGGGCTTTGGGGGCTACACTGAAGCTTTCTTT. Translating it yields CASSPPGFGGYTEAFF. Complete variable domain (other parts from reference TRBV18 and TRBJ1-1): NAGVMQNPRHLVRRRGQEARLRCSPMKGHSHVYWYRQLPEEGLKFMVYLQKENIIDESGMPKERFSAEFPKEGPSILRIQQVVRGDSAAYFCASSPPGFGGYTEAFFGQGTRLTVV.

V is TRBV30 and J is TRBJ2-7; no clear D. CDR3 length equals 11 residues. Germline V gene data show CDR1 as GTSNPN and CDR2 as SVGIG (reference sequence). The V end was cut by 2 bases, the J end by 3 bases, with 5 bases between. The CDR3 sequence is CAWSQDYEQYF. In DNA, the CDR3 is TGTGCCTGGAGTCAGGACTACGAGCAGTACTTC.

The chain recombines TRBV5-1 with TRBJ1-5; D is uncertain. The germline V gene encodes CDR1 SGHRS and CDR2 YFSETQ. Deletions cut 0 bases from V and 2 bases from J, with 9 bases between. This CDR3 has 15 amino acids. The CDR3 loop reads CASSLEPGGNQPQHF. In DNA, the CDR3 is TGCGCCAGCAGCTTGGAGCCGGGAGGCAATCAGCCCCAGCATTTT. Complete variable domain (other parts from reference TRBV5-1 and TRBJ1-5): KAGVTQTPRYLIKTRGQQVTLSCSPISGHRSVSWYQQTPGQGLQFLFEYFSETQRNKGNFPGRFSGRQFSNSRSEMNVSTLELGDSALYLCASSLEPGGNQPQHFGDGTRLSIL.